The clone carrying this T cell receptor beta chain has just one count. Its target is not known. The data are from a study of memory B cells and T cells in multiple sclerosis. Findings of the study overall: Clone-set sizes differed between compartments, so shared clonotype counts needed normalization.

Data came from immunoSEQ multiplex PCR; TCRdb stores just in-frame clones and leaves some out. The profile shows about 210 clones, 85% of them singletons. This CDR3 spans 10 amino acids. Germline CDR1 is MNHNS and CDR2 is SASEGT. After removal of 8 bases from V and 10 bases from J, the junction contained 1 base not matched to a gene. The receptor's source is a human donor with multiple sclerosis. V and J are TRBV6-1 and TRBJ1-2, with 10 bases that match TRBD1. Sequencing input: brain tissue. The CDR3 sequence is CASRQGAYTF. CDR3 bases: TGTGCCAGCCGACAGGGGGCCTACACCTTC.